This T cell receptor beta chain emerged from a study of shared clonotypes between healthy human individuals. Here immunoSEQ multiplex PCR was the method, and the copy in TCRdb shows in-frame clones only, minus some. The table shows 2 million to 2.5 million clones, with approximately 94% occurring only once. From germline, CDR1 is MDHEN and CDR2 SYDVKM. This CDR3 has 18 amino acids. V lost 10 bases, J lost 2 bases, and 20 bases stayed unmatched. The chain is built from TRBV28 and TRBJ1-5; 7 nucleotides align to TRBD1. Sequencing input: naive CD4+ T cells from PBMCs. As for subset: CD45RA+ positively selected. The source is a man between 18 and 35 years old in good health. Some clones in this sample may be carry-over from other donors' samples. The DNA for the CDR3 is TGTGCCACCCCGGACAGGTTAGCCACTATATCGCGCAATCAGCCCCAGCATTTT. Residues: CATPDRLATISRNQPQHF.